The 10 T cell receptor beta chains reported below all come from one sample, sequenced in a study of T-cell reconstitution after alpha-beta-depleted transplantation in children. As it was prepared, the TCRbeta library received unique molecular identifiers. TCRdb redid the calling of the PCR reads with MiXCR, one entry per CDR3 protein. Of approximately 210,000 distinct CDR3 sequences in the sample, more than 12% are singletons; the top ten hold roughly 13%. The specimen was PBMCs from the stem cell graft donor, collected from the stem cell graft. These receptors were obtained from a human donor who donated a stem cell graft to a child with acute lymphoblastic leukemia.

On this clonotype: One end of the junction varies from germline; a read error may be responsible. CDR3 DNA: TGTGCCAGCACACGTAATGCTTACCAATCCTGGGGGAACACTAAAGCTTTCTTT. It encodes CASTRNAYQSWGNTKAFF. The chain employs TRBV12-3 or TRBV12-4 and TRBJ1-1; D is possibly TRBD1 (5 bases). CDR3 length: 18 residues.

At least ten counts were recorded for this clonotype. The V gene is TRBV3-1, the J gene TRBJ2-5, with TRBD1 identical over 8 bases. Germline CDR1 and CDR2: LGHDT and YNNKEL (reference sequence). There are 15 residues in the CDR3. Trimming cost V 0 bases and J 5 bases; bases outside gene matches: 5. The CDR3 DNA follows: TGTGCCAGCAGCCAAGACGTACAGGGGGACGAGACCCAGTACTTC. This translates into CASSQDVQGDETQYF.

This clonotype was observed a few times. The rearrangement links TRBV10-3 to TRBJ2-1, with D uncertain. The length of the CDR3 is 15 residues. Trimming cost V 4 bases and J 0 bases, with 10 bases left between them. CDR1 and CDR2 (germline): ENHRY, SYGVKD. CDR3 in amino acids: CAISVDQSSYNEQFF. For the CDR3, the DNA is TGTGCCATCAGTGTGGACCAGAGCTCCTACAATGAGCAGTTCTTC.

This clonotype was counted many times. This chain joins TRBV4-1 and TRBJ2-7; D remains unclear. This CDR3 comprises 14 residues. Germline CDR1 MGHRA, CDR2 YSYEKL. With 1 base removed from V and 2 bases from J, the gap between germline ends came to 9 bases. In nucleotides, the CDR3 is TGCGCCAGCAGCCAAGGAAACGGACCCTACGAGCAGTACTTC. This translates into CASSQGNGPYEQYF.

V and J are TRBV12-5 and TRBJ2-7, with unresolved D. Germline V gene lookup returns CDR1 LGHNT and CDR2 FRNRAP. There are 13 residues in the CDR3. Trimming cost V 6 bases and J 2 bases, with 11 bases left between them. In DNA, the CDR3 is TGTGCTAGTGGGTGGGGAAGGGCCTACGAGCAGTACTTC. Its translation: CASGWGRAYEQYF.

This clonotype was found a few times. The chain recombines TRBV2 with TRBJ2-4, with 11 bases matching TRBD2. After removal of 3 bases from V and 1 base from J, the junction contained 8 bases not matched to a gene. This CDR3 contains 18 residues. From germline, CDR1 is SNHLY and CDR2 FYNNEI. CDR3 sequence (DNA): TGTGCCAGCAGTGAGAGGGTAGCGGGAGGGATGGCCAAAAACATTCAGTACTTC. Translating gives CASSERVAGGMAKNIQYF.

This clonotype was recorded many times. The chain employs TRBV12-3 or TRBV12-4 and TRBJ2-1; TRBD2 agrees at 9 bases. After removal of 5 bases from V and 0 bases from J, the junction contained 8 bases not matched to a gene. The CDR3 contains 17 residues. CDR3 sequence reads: CASSPRTSASSYNEQFF. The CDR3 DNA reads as TGTGCCAGCAGTCCTCGGACTAGCGCTAGCTCCTACAATGAGCAGTTCTTC.

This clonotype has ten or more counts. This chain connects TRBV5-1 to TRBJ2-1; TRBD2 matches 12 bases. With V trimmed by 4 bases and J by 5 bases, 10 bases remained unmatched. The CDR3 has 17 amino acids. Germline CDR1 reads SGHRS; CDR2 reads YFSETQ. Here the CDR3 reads CASSALGTSGRNNEQFF. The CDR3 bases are TGCGCCAGCAGCGCGCTGGGGACTAGCGGGCGAAACAATGAGCAGTTCTTC.

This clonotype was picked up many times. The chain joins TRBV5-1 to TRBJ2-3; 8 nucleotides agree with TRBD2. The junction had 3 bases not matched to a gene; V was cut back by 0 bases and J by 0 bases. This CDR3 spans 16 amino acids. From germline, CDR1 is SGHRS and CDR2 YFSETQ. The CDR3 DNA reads TGCGCCAGCAGCTTGGGCGTAGCGGGGAGCACAGATACGCAGTATTTT. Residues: CASSLGVAGSTDTQYF. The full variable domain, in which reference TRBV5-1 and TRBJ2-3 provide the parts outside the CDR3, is KAGVTQTPRYLIKTRGQQVTLSCSPISGHRSVSWYQQTPGQGLQFLFEYFSETQRNKGNFPGRFSGRQFSNSRSEMNVSTLELGDSALYLCASSLGVAGSTDTQYFGPGTRLTVL.

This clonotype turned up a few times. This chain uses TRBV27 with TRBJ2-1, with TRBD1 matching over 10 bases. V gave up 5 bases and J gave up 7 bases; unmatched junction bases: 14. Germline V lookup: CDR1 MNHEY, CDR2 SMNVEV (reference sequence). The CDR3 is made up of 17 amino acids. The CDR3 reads CASSPGTGAEKDNEQFF. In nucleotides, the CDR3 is TGTGCCAGCAGTCCGGGGACAGGGGCCGAAAAGGATAATGAGCAGTTCTTC.